This T cell receptor beta chain was found in a study of blood T cell repertoires in COVID-19. Study context: The samples span acute and convalescent COVID-19 from the United States, Italy and Spain. Nucleic acid was either cDNA or gDNA, and it came from T cells, B-cell-depleted T cells, or PBMCs.

This CDR3 has 16 amino acids. Trimming removed 6 bases from V and 4 bases from J; junction bases left unmatched: 10. Germline assignment: CDR1 MDHEN and CDR2 SYDVKM. Authors' data handling: Amplification of reference gene primers was used by the study to estimate nucleated cell counts. Libraries were prepared by immunoSEQ multiplex PCR; TCRdb keeps only in-frame clonotypes and omits some of them. V, J and clone size are taken as reported in that table, and D and trimming were inferred from the DNA itself. Of 200,000 to 300,000 clones in the sample, 80% to 90% were seen once. What was sequenced was peripheral blood. The sequence was obtained from a man aged 60-69 years with acute or convalescent COVID-19. This chain uses TRBV28 with TRBJ1-5; the match to TRBD1 covers 9 bases. The DNA for the CDR3 is TGTGCCAGCAGAACCACCGGGACAGGGAGAAATCAGCCCCAGCATTTT. Translating gives CASRTTGTGRNQPQHF. The whole variable domain, filled in from reference TRBV28 and TRBJ1-5, reads DVKVTQSSRYLVKRTGEKVFLECVQDMDHENMFWYRQDPGLGLRLIYFSYDVKMKEKGDIPEGYSVSREKKERFSLILESASTNQTSMYLCASRTTGTGRNQPQHFGDGTRLSIL.